This T cell receptor (beta chain) was sequenced in a study of T cell responses to AZD1222 COVID-19 vaccine. CDR3 length: 13 residues. Germline V gives CDR1 SGHRS, CDR2 YFSETQ. V lost 2 bases and J 5 bases, leaving 11 bases between the germline ends. TCRdb keeps only in-frame clones here, not all; method: immunoSEQ multiplex PCR. The data contain tens of thousands of clones, approximately 90% of them singletons. The chain uses TRBV5-1 and TRBJ2-7, with D uncertain. The material sequenced was peripheral blood, taken 28 days after the second AZD1222 dose. The receptor comes from an adult who received the AZD1222 COVID-19 vaccine. CDR3: CASSFSLTDEQYF. The CDR3 DNA is TGCGCCAGCAGCTTTTCCCTGACGGACGAGCAGTACTTC.